Listed here are 30 T cell receptor beta chains from one sample, sequenced in a study of graft-versus-host responses after intestinal transplantation. The assay was immunoSEQ multiplex PCR, and TCRdb's table has in-frame clones only and misses some. This sample yields 25,000 to 35,000 clones, of which approximately 93% are seen a single time; approximately 0.77% belongs to the top ten. Sequencing used PBMCs, obtained around 63 days after intestinal transplant. Source of these receptors: a human patient who received an intestinal transplant, so some T cells may come from the graft donor.

The rearrangement links TRBV27 to TRBJ1-2, with a weak D call TRBD1 (6 bases). CDR1 and CDR2 from the germline V gene are MNHEY and SMNVEV (reference sequence). The CDR3 loop spans 13 amino acids. The V and J ends lost 2 bases and 2 bases respectively, with 6 bases between them. The CDR3 protein is CASSLQGNYGYTF. As DNA, the CDR3 is TGTGCCAGCAGTTTACAGGGGAACTATGGCTACACCTTC.

This chain uses TRBV11-2 with TRBJ1-6; tentative D call: TRBD1 (6 bases). Germline lookup yields CDR1 SGHAT and CDR2 FQNNGV. This CDR3 spans 16 amino acids. Trimming pared 4 bases from V and 0 bases from J, leaving 10 bases between. CDR3 loop: CASSSGQSSYNSPLHF. CDR3 nucleotides: TGTGCCAGCAGCTCAGGACAGAGCTCCTATAATTCACCCCTCCACTTT.

The J gene is TRBJ1-5, the V gene TRBV18, with D possibly TRBD1 on 5 matching bases. The CDR3 totals 16 residues. The V gene lost 2 bases and the J gene lost 4 bases, with 15 bases spanning the gap. The germline V gene encodes CDR1 KGHSH and CDR2 LQKENI. CDR3 region: CASSPAGRMTNQPQHF. In DNA, the CDR3 is TGTGCCAGCTCACCAGCGGGACGGATGACTAATCAGCCCCAGCATTTT.

V and J are TRBV10-2 and TRBJ1-1, with 9 nucleotides matching TRBD1. CDR1 and CDR2 from the germline V gene are WSHSY and SAAADI. V was clipped by 7 bases and J by 5 bases; unmatched bases: 17. This CDR3 spans 17 amino acids. The CDR3 DNA reads TGCGCCAGCACCCCCTCTTATTCGGGACAGGGAGAAACTGAAGCTTTCTTT. Translated, it gives CASTPSYSGQGETEAFF.

J is TRBJ1-1 and V is TRBV5-1; 8 nucleotides align to TRBD1. Germline V gene sequence: CDR1 SGHRS, CDR2 YFSETQ. This CDR3 contains 15 residues. J lost 1 base, V lost 4 bases, and 6 bases had no gene match. CDR3 nucleotide sequence: TGCGCCAGCAGCAATCCCGGGACAGGGAACACTGAAGCTTTCTTT. Amino acids: CASSNPGTGNTEAFF.

The rearrangement joins TRBV13 to TRBJ2-2; D is perhaps TRBD1 (6 bases). CDR3 length: 15 amino acids. Germline-derived CDR1 and CDR2 are PRHDT and FYEKMQ (reference sequence). Trimming took off 5 bases at V and 1 base at J, with 11 bases between the two ends. Here the CDR3 DNA reads TGTGCCAGCAGCACAAAGGACAGGAACACCGGGGAGCTGTTTTTT. This gives the protein CASSTKDRNTGELFF. Using reference TRBV13 and TRBJ2-2 for the parts outside the CDR3, the full variable domain is AAGVIQSPRHLIKEKRETATLKCYPIPRHDTVYWYQQGPGQDPQFLISFYEKMQSDKGSIPDRFSAQQFSDYHSELNMSSLELGDSALYFCASSTKDRNTGELFFGEGSRLTVL.

V is TRBV4-1 and J is TRBJ1-2, with TRBD1 as a possible D gene (6 bases). This CDR3 comprises 13 residues. Deletions cut 5 bases from V and 6 bases from J, with 13 bases between. The germline gives CDR1 MGHRA, CDR2 YSYEKL. CDR3 sequence: CASSSPGANGYTF. In DNA form, the CDR3 reads TGCGCCAGCAGCTCCCCAGGGGCCAATGGCTACACCTTC.

V usage is TRBV28 and J usage is TRBJ1-1, with D tentatively TRBD1 (6 bases). The CDR3 runs 15 residues. Germline CDR1 is MDHEN and CDR2 is SYDVKM. Trimming shortened V by 3 bases and J by 3 bases, and 14 bases separated the two germline ends. The CDR3 region has the DNA TGTGCCAGCAGTTTTAGTTCGGGGGCTCACACTGAAGCTTTCTTT. Protein sequence: CASSFSSGAHTEAFF.

V gene TRBV27 combines with J gene TRBJ1-1, with a tentative D call TRBD1 (6 bases). Trimming took off 8 bases at V and 7 bases at J, with 26 bases between the two ends. This CDR3 contains 16 residues. CDR1 and CDR2 from the germline V gene are MNHEY and SMNVEV (reference sequence). CDR3 residues: CASSDLGGVGLGEAFF. DNA for the CDR3: TGTGCCAGCTCCGATTTGGGGGGCGTCGGGTTAGGTGAAGCTTTCTTT.

This rearrangement joins TRBV4-1 to TRBJ2-7, with 7 bases aligning to TRBD2. CDR3 size: 15 residues. V was clipped by 1 base and J by 5 bases; unmatched bases: 8. In germline, CDR1 is MGHRA, CDR2 YSYEKL. Written as DNA, the CDR3 is TGCGCCAGCAGCCAAGTGTGGGAGGGCCCCCACGAGCAGTACTTC. Translating it yields CASSQVWEGPHEQYF.

This clone has only one observation. V and J are TRBV19 and TRBJ2-2; D unresolved. V was cut by 0 bases and J by 7 bases, with 15 bases left in between. Germline CDR1 reads LNHDA; CDR2 reads SQIVND (reference sequence). The CDR3 has 16 amino acids. CDR3 sequence (DNA): TGTGCCAGTAGTATAGATTCGGGCGGACGCGGCGGGGAGCTGTTTTTT. This translates into CASSIDSGGRGGELFF.

The chain couples TRBV13 to TRBJ2-3; possibly TRBD1 or TRBD2 for D (6 bases each). The CDR3 is 15 amino acids. Germline V gene lookup returns CDR1 PRHDT and CDR2 FYEKMQ (reference sequence). Trimming removed 5 bases at V and 4 bases at J, with 16 bases between. CDR3 DNA: TGTGCCAGCAGCCGACGGGGGCCTGGCGCAGATACGCAGTATTTT. Encoded protein: CASSRRGPGADTQYF.

The CDR3 nucleotides are TGTGCCAGCAGCTCGGACAGTACGAATCAGCCCCAGCATTTT. Translation gives CASSSDSTNQPQHF. The rearrangement joins TRBV7-6 to TRBJ1-5; tentatively, D is TRBD1 (6 bases). In germline, CDR1 is SGHVS, CDR2 FNYEAQ. V lost 4 bases, J lost 4 bases, and 11 bases lay in between. CDR3 length equals 14 residues.

This chain uses TRBV5-1 with TRBJ2-3; D may match TRBD1 or TRBD2 (6 bases each). Germline values: CDR1 SGHRS, CDR2 YFSETQ. The CDR3 is made up of 15 amino acids. V was clipped by 0 bases and J by 6 bases, with 14 bases between them. DNA for the CDR3: TGCGCCAGCAGCTTGGACAGGGAGGATCCCGATACGCAGTATTTT. Translation gives CASSLDREDPDTQYF.

This chain links TRBV7-9 with TRBJ2-3; tentatively, D is TRBD2 (6 bases). Germline V CDR1 and CDR2: SEHNR, FQNEAQ (reference sequence). V was shortened by 3 bases and J by 1 base, with 11 bases between the two germline ends. This CDR3 spans 15 amino acids. The CDR3 nucleotides read TGTGCCAGCAGCTTTAGCGGAGGGGGCACAGATACGCAGTATTTT. Translation gives CASSFSGGGTDTQYF.

A remark on this clone: The sample contains more than one DNA sequence encoding this CDR3. CDR3 region: CASSFQGAGGYTF. The CDR3 nucleotides read TGTGCCAGCAGTTTTCAGGGGGCCGGGGGCTACACCTTC. The rearrangement uses TRBV6-5 and TRBJ1-2; TRBD1 matches 8 bases. J gave up 8 bases and V 4 bases, and 6 bases lay outside the gene matches. CDR3 length: 13 residues. Germline CDR1 is MNHEY and CDR2 is SVGAGI.

The chain links TRBV7-3 to TRBJ2-3; 7 nucleotides agree with TRBD2. Germline CDR1 and CDR2: SGHTA and FQGTGA. The V segment lost 2 bases and the J segment 2 bases; nucleotides outside the gene matches: 13. The CDR3 contains 18 residues. CDR3 sequence (DNA): TGTGCCAGCAGCTTACCCTCCGCTAGCGGCCACAACACAGATACGCAGTATTTT. Residues: CASSLPSASGHNTDTQYF.

This rearrangement joins TRBV11-2 to TRBJ1-1, with TRBD1 as a possible D gene (5 bases). The germline CDR1 and CDR2 sequences are SGHAT and FQNNGV. This CDR3 has 12 residues. Deletions cut 5 bases from V and 11 bases from J, with 15 bases between. This chain's CDR3 is CASSPQGPEAFF. Written as DNA, the CDR3 is TGTGCCAGCAGCCCCCAGGGCCCGGAGGCTTTCTTT.

The chain recombines TRBV7-9 with TRBJ2-7; 11 nucleotides match TRBD2. This CDR3 spans 15 amino acids. V lost 6 bases, J lost 0 bases, and 4 bases stayed unmatched. Germline CDR1 SEHNR, CDR2 FQNEAQ (reference sequence). The CDR3 DNA reads TGTGCCAGCAGTTCCACTAGCGGGGGCTCCTACGAGCAGTACTTC. The encoded protein is CASSSTSGGSYEQYF.

In this sample, this clone turned up once. The chain carries TRBV11-2 and TRBJ1-4; perhaps TRBD1 as D (6 bases). The V and J ends lost 0 bases and 6 bases respectively, with 11 bases between them. Germline loops: CDR1 SGHAT, CDR2 FQNNGV. The CDR3 totals 15 residues. CDR3 sequence reads: CASSLDGAGDEKLFF. The CDR3 nucleotides are TGTGCCAGCAGCTTAGATGGGGCAGGGGATGAAAAACTGTTTTTT.

The chain joins TRBV6-4 to TRBJ2-3, with D maybe TRBD1 (6 bases). Germline V gene lookup returns CDR1 MRHNA and CDR2 SNTAGT. This CDR3 is 14 amino acids long. V was trimmed by 6 bases and J by 5 bases, leaving 15 bases between them. CDR3 nucleotide sequence: TGTGCCAGCAGATACTGGACAGATGGAGATACGCAGTATTTT. Protein sequence: CASRYWTDGDTQYF.

The CDR3 sequence: CASSQDRAGAGNTIYF. The CDR3 region has the DNA TGCGCCAGCAGCCAAGATCGGGCGGGGGCTGGAAACACCATATATTTT. The chain combines TRBV4-1 with TRBJ1-3, with a possible D match to TRBD1 (5 bases). Germline CDR1 reads MGHRA; CDR2 reads YSYEKL. The CDR3 contains 16 residues. V lost 0 bases and J 2 bases, leaving 11 bases between the germline ends.

The J gene is TRBJ2-1, the V gene TRBV11-2, with TRBD2 matching over 9 bases. V was pared by 3 bases and J by 0 bases, with 3 bases of the junction left unmatched. Germline V lookup: CDR1 SGHAT, CDR2 FQNNGV. CDR3 length equals 16 residues. CDR3 coding DNA: TGTGCCAGCAGCTTGGGTAGCGGGGGCTCCTACAATGAGCAGTTCTTC. Translating gives CASSLGSGGSYNEQFF.

The rearrangement joins TRBV6-5 to TRBJ1-2; D remains ambiguous. The germline V gene has CDR1 MNHEY and CDR2 SVGAGI. V lost 6 bases, J lost 6 bases, and 20 bases lay in between. The CDR3 totals 15 residues. CDR3 protein: CASRPGGETGHGYTF. The CDR3 DNA sequence: TGTGCCAGCAGACCCGGCGGGGAGACTGGGCATGGCTACACCTTC.

This chain joins TRBV7-2 and TRBJ2-7, with TRBD1 matching over 8 bases. V lost 3 bases, J lost 7 bases, and 14 bases stayed unmatched. This CDR3 is built from 16 residues. CDR1 SGHTA and CDR2 FQGNSA come from the germline V gene. CDR3 in DNA: TGTGCCAGCAGCTTCTCCCCGGGACAGGTGTTTAGTGAGCAGTACTTC. Amino acids: CASSFSPGQVFSEQYF.

This rearrangement joins TRBV25-1 to TRBJ2-7; tentative D call: TRBD1 (5 bases). The V and J ends lost 3 bases and 0 bases respectively, with 12 bases between them. The germline CDR1 and CDR2 sequences are MGHDK and SYGVNS. The CDR3 is 15 residues long. CDR3 in amino acids: CASSDGASSSYEQYF. The CDR3 DNA sequence: TGTGCCAGCAGTGATGGGGCTTCGAGCTCCTACGAGCAGTACTTC.

The chain recombines TRBV4-3 with TRBJ1-2; D ambiguous. Trimming shortened V by 5 bases and J by 2 bases, and 9 bases separated the two germline ends. This CDR3 comprises 13 residues. Germline lookup yields CDR1 LGHNA and CDR2 YSLEER. In nucleotides, the CDR3 is TGCGCCAGCAGCACCCCACCGAACTATGGCTACACCTTC. It encodes CASSTPPNYGYTF.

Only one count was recorded for this clone. V and J are TRBV7-2 and TRBJ2-3; unclear D gene. Germline CDR1 reads SGHTA; CDR2 reads FQGNSA. V lost 2 bases and J lost 1, with 7 bases in between. The CDR3 totals 14 residues. CDR3 amino acids: CASSLFYGTDTQYF. CDR3 sequence (DNA): TGTGCCAGCAGCTTATTCTACGGCACAGATACGCAGTATTTT.

The chain recombines TRBV7-9 with TRBJ2-3; 14 bases agree with TRBD2. The CDR3 spans 15 residues. Unmatched junction bases numbered 1, after V lost 6 bases and J lost 2 bases. Germline CDR1 reads SEHNR; CDR2 reads FQNEAQ (reference sequence). The CDR3 region has the DNA TGTGCCAGCAGGGGACTAGCGGGGGCCACAGATACGCAGTATTTT. It encodes CASRGLAGATDTQYF. The full variable domain, completed using reference TRBV7-9 and TRBJ2-3, is DTGVSQNPRHKITKRGQNVTFRCDPISEHNRLYWYRQTLGQGPEFLTYFQNEAQLEKSRLLSDRFSAERPKGSFSTLEIQRTEQGDSAMYLCASRGLAGATDTQYFGPGTRLTVL.

The rearrangement links TRBV4-1 to TRBJ2-1; D ambiguous. V gave up 0 bases and J gave up 6 bases, with 18 bases separating them. The germline CDR1 and CDR2 sequences are MGHRA and YSYEKL. There are 17 residues in the CDR3. The CDR3 protein is CASSQDRQSGTSNEQFF. CDR3 nucleotides: TGCGCCAGCAGCCAAGATAGGCAGAGTGGAACGTCCAATGAGCAGTTCTTC.